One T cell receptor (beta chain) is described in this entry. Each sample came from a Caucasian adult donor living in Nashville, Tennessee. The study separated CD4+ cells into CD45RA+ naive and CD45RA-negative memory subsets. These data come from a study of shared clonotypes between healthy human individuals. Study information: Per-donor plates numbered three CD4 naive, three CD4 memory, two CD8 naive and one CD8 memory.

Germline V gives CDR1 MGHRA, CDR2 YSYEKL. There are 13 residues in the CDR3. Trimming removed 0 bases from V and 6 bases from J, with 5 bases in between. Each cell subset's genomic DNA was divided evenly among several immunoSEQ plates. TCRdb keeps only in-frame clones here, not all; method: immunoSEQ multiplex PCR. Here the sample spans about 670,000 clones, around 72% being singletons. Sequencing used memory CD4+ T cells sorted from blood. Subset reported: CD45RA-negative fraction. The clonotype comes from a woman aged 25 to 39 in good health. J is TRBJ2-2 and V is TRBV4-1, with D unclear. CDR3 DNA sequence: TGCGCCAGCAGCCAAGATAGACCCGGGGAGCTGTTTTTT. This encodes CASSQDRPGELFF.